This entry concerns a single T cell receptor (beta chain). Methods used by the authors: Estimation of nucleated cell counts relied on the amplification of reference gene primers. Assay: immunoSEQ multiplex PCR; the TCRdb copy retains only in-frame clones and omits some. D and trimming were read from the DNA, whereas the V and J calls and clone size are those reported in that table. The repertoire holds approximately 290,000 clones, with approximately 86% as singletons. V gave up 0 bases and J gave up 6 bases; unmatched junction bases: 12. CDR3 length equals 18 residues. Germline V gene data show CDR1 as SNHLY and CDR2 as FYNNEI. The sample comes from a study of blood T cell repertoires in COVID-19. Study in general: PBMCs, B-cell-depleted T cells, or T cells were the source of the cDNA or gDNA that made up the material.

Followed longitudinally, the Seattle patients had been enrolled during active infection. Sequencing was carried out using peripheral blood. The chain is built from TRBV2 and TRBJ2-1, with 9 nucleotides matching TRBD2. The receptor's source is a human donor with COVID-19, enrolled during active disease. The donor label of this sample is uncertain. The CDR3 DNA sequence: TGTGCCAGCAGTGAAGCGTTGGCCGCGGGAGGGCGAATCAATGAGCAGTTCTTC. Residues: CASSEALAAGGRINEQFF.